Listed here are 23 T cell receptor beta chains from one sample, sequenced in a study of blood T cell repertoires in COVID-19. The assay was immunoSEQ multiplex PCR, and TCRdb's table has in-frame clones only and misses some. The sample includes under 300,000 clones, roughly nine tenths of them seen just once. The sample was PBMCs or T cells enriched from blood (not recorded which). These TCRs come from a woman in her 30s with acute COVID-19.

CDR3 nucleotides: TGTGCCAGCAGCAAAACCAGGTGGGGGGAGAACACTGAAGCTTTCTTT. This translates into CASSKTRWGENTEAFF. The chain links TRBV21-1 to TRBJ1-1. TRBV21-1 is an annotated pseudogene. The CDR3 is 16 amino acids.

The CDR3 region is CASRLLAGAADTQYF. CDR3 nucleotides: TGTGCCAGCAGACTCTTAGCGGGAGCGGCGGATACGCAGTATTTT. The chain uses TRBV2 and TRBJ2-3, with TRBD2 identical over 9 bases. Germline assignment: CDR1 SNHLY and CDR2 FYNNEI. This CDR3 contains 15 residues. The junction had 10 bases not matched to a gene; V was cut back by 6 bases and J by 6 bases. Filled out from reference TRBV2 and TRBJ2-3, the complete variable domain reads EPEVTQTPSHQVTQMGQEVILRCVPISNHLYFYWYRQILGQKVEFLVSFYNNEISEKSEIFDDQFSVERPDGSNFTLKIRSTKLEDSAMYFCASRLLAGAADTQYFGPGTRLTVL.

This chain connects TRBV2 to TRBJ1-1, with a tentative D call TRBD1 (6 bases). Deletions cut 5 bases from V and 2 bases from J, with 15 bases between. Germline CDR1 is SNHLY and CDR2 is FYNNEI. The CDR3 contains 15 residues. CDR3 nucleotides: TGTGCCAGCAGTAAACTTCGACAGGTAAACACTGAAGCTTTCTTT. It yields the protein CASSKLRQVNTEAFF.

The gene calls are TRBV6-5 and TRBJ1-4, with 8 nucleotides matching TRBD1. Unmatched junction bases numbered 7, after V lost 6 bases and J lost 7 bases. Germline V gene lookup returns CDR1 MNHEY and CDR2 SVGAGI. This CDR3 contains 14 residues. DNA of the CDR3: TGTGCCAGCAGCTTCGACAGGGGACGTGAAAAACTGTTTTTT. Its translation is CASSFDRGREKLFF.

This chain links TRBV5-8 with TRBJ2-7, with D perhaps matching TRBD2 (7 bases). V was trimmed by 4 bases and J by 2 bases, leaving 16 bases between them. Per germline, CDR1 SGHTS and CDR2 YDEGEE. The CDR3 extends over 15 amino acids. CDR3 residues: CASSHHGGPTYEQYF. In DNA, the CDR3 is TGTGCCAGCAGCCACCACGGGGGGCCAACCTACGAGCAGTACTTC.

The CDR3: CASSLGPEDEQYF. CDR3 in DNA: TGCGCCAGCAGCTTGGGCCCCGAGGACGAGCAGTACTTC. This chain connects TRBV5-1 to TRBJ2-7; D not certain. V shed 0 bases and J shed 5 bases, with 9 bases lying between them. Germline CDR1 and CDR2: SGHRS and YFSETQ. This CDR3 is 13 amino acids long.

This sequence joins TRBV4-3 and TRBJ1-2; 7 bases fit TRBD1. Germline assignment: CDR1 LGHNA and CDR2 YSLEER. The CDR3 loop spans 15 amino acids. V was clipped by 3 bases and J by 2 bases; unmatched bases: 6. CDR3 sequence reads: CASSQVQGSNYGYTF. CDR3 nucleotides: TGCGCCAGCAGCCAGGTACAGGGGTCCAACTATGGCTACACCTTC.

In its sample, this clone was seen once. V gene TRBV5-5 combines with J gene TRBJ1-5; 9 positions agree with TRBD1. The CDR3 extends over 14 amino acids. After removal of 4 bases from V and 4 bases from J, the junction contained 3 bases not matched to a gene. Germline assignment: CDR1 SGHKS and CDR2 YYEKEE (reference sequence). The CDR3 DNA reads TGTGCCAGCAGCCCCGGACAGGGGAATCAGCCCCAGCATTTT. Translating it yields CASSPGQGNQPQHF.

The chain links TRBV7-2 to TRBJ2-5, with D hard to call. There are 13 residues in the CDR3. V was clipped by 0 bases and J by 2 bases, with 4 bases between them. Germline CDR1 reads SGHTA; CDR2 reads FQGNSA. The CDR3: CASSLARQETQYF. The CDR3 nucleotides are TGTGCCAGCAGCTTAGCCCGGCAAGAGACCCAGTACTTC.

V gene TRBV7-2 combines with J gene TRBJ2-7; 7 bases align to TRBD1. The CDR3 spans 13 residues. The ends lost 4 bases at V and 4 bases at J; junction bases unmatched: 4. Germline CDR1 reads SGHTA; CDR2 reads FQGNSA. The CDR3 DNA is TGTGCCAGCAGCTCACAGGGGTGGTACGAGCAGTACTTC. Translation gives CASSSQGWYEQYF.

V is TRBV19 and J is TRBJ2-7; 7 nucleotides line up with TRBD1. The CDR3 contains 13 residues. The germline V gene encodes CDR1 LNHDA and CDR2 SQIVND (reference sequence). V lost 7 bases, J lost 5 bases, and 8 bases stayed unmatched. The CDR3 DNA reads TGTGCCAGTACCGGGACAGAATCCGACGAGCAGTACTTC. This sequence encodes CASTGTESDEQYF.

This sequence joins TRBV11-2 and TRBJ2-2; tentative D call: TRBD2 (5 bases). The germline V and J ends were trimmed by 2 bases and 0 bases, with 13 bases remaining between them. This CDR3 is built from 17 residues. Germline V gene data show CDR1 as SGHAT and CDR2 as FQNNGV. The CDR3 nucleotides are TGTGCCAGCAGCTTAATAAGGAGGTCTCCGAACACCGGGGAGCTGTTTTTT. Protein: CASSLIRRSPNTGELFF. The entire variable domain, with the rest obtained from reference TRBV11-2 and TRBJ2-2, is as follows: EAGVAQSPRYKIIEKRQSVAFWCNPISGHATLYWYQQILGQGPKLLIQFQNNGVVDDSQLPKDRFSAERLKGVDSTLKIQPAKLEDSAVYLCASSLIRRSPNTGELFFGEGSRLTVL.

This chain joins TRBV2 and TRBJ1-5; 7 bases match TRBD1. Losses at the gene ends were 4 bases for V and 4 bases for J; bases not matched to a gene: 10. Germline CDR1 and CDR2: SNHLY and FYNNEI. CDR3 size: 16 residues. For the CDR3, the DNA is TGTGCCAGCAGTGGGGGACAGACTCGCAATAATCAGCCCCAGCATTTT. Protein product: CASSGGQTRNNQPQHF.

The chain combines TRBV6-4 with TRBJ2-7, with 12 positions matching TRBD2. Looked up from germline, CDR1 is MRHNA and CDR2 is SNTAGT. V shed 5 bases and J 3 bases; nucleotides not matched to a gene: 5. This CDR3 is 15 amino acids long. The chain's CDR3 is CASSPGLAGIYEQYF. DNA of the CDR3: TGTGCCAGCAGTCCGGGACTAGCGGGCATCTACGAGCAGTACTTC.

The chain links TRBV5-4 to TRBJ2-6; maybe TRBD2 (5 bases). The V gene lost 1 base and the J gene lost 3 bases, with 8 bases spanning the gap. The CDR3 extends over 15 amino acids. Germline CDR1 is SGHNT and CDR2 is YYREEE (reference sequence). This CDR3 reads CASSLLGSGANVLTF. CDR3 nucleotide sequence: TGTGCCAGCAGCTTGTTAGGGAGTGGGGCCAACGTCCTGACTTTC.

The chain has TRBV10-3 and TRBJ2-1, with 7 positions matching TRBD1. Trimming at V came to 6 bases and at J to 8 bases, leaving 7 bases not matched to a gene. In germline, CDR1 is ENHRY, CDR2 SYGVKD. The CDR3 totals 13 residues. The CDR3 spells CAIRTGQGDEQFF. The DNA for the CDR3 is TGTGCCATCAGGACAGGGCAGGGGGATGAGCAGTTCTTC.

The CDR3 DNA reads as TGTGCCCCCGAGATCCCGAACACCGGGGAGCTGTTTTTT. Translating it yields CAPEIPNTGELFF. The rearrangement links TRBV27 to TRBJ2-2; D ambiguous. V shed 11 bases and J shed 0 bases, with 10 bases lying between them. Looked up from germline, CDR1 is MNHEY and CDR2 is SMNVEV (reference sequence). There are 13 residues in the CDR3.

This clone appeared a single time. This rearrangement joins TRBV2 to TRBJ2-1; 8 bases are a match to TRBD2. Germline lookup yields CDR1 SNHLY and CDR2 FYNNEI. V was pared by 2 bases and J by 8 bases, with 11 bases of the junction left unmatched. CDR3 length: 16 residues. CDR3 sequence (DNA): TGTGCCAGCAGTGAACCCGGGACTAGTTTTATCGATGAGCAGTTCTTC. It yields the protein CASSEPGTSFIDEQFF.

The rearrangement uses TRBV7-8 and TRBJ2-1; D might be TRBD1 (6 bases). V lost 3 bases to trimming and J lost 4 bases, with 7 bases between them. The CDR3 sequence is 13 residues long. The germline V gene has CDR1 SGHVS and CDR2 FQNEAQ. The CDR3 DNA follows: TGTGCCAGCAGCTTTACAGGGTACAATGAGCAGTTCTTC. Protein sequence: CASSFTGYNEQFF.

The chain couples TRBV21-1 to TRBJ1-1; the table's D call TRBD1 went unverified against the DNA. TRBV21-1 is annotated as a pseudogene. The CDR3 is made up of 13 amino acids. CDR3 loop: CASRFTRGTEAFF. CDR3 sequence (DNA): TGTGCCAGCAGATTCACCAGGGGAACTGAAGCTTTCTTT.

This chain links TRBV18 with TRBJ2-3, with TRBD2 identical over 12 bases. V was clipped by 6 bases and J by 2 bases; unmatched bases: 6. The CDR3 runs 16 residues. Germline CDR1 is KGHSH and CDR2 is LQKENI. The CDR3 DNA reads TGTGCCAGCTCGCGCCGGACTAGCGGGGACACAGATACGCAGTATTTT. Translating it yields CASSRRTSGDTDTQYF.

V and J are TRBV30 and TRBJ1-3, with 7 bases fitting TRBD1. Germline assignment: CDR1 GTSNPN and CDR2 SVGIG (reference sequence). Trimming at V came to 3 bases and at J to 0 bases, leaving 11 bases not matched to a gene. This CDR3 has 17 amino acids. The CDR3 coding sequence is TGTGCCTGGAGCACCCGGGGACAGAGAATCTCTGGAAACACCATATATTTT. Protein: CAWSTRGQRISGNTIYF.

The chain joins TRBV5-1 to TRBJ2-2; 10 positions agree with TRBD1. Germline CDR1 SGHRS, CDR2 YFSETQ. V lost 0 bases and J lost 0; bases outside the gene matches: 11. The CDR3 extends over 20 amino acids. The CDR3 sequence is CASSLGAAAGQGPNTGELFF. In nucleotides, the CDR3 is TGCGCCAGCAGCTTGGGAGCGGCAGCGGGACAGGGGCCGAACACCGGGGAGCTGTTTTTT.